This TCR beta chain was documented in a study of T cell responses to AZD1222 COVID-19 vaccine. Study outcomes and limitations: White British people made up most donors, females outnumbered males, and clonal diversity was possibly underestimated. Dominant at 160-218 and 743-854, vaccine-associated CD4 TCRs also spanned spike. Among AZD1222 vaccinees, only five or six were seropositive at baseline.

Doses given second, at about 4 or about 12 weeks, were pooled. The data were produced by immunoSEQ multiplex PCR, yet TCRdb's version contains in-frame clones alone and is incomplete. This sample has over 150,000 clones, with 94% found just once. Comment on this clone: Its antigen is still unknown.

The sequencing used peripheral blood, collected 28 days after the second AZD1222 dose. The sequence was collected from an adult who received the AZD1222 COVID-19 vaccine.

In DNA, the CDR3 is TGTGCCAGCAGTGACTCTGAGACGGGACCTCAGTATTTT. This gives the protein CASSDSETGPQYF. The chain has TRBV6-4 and TRBJ2-3, with D perhaps being TRBD1 or TRBD2 (5 bases each). The CDR3 loop spans 13 amino acids. Per the germline V gene, CDR1 is MRHNA and CDR2 is SNTAGT. Trimming pared 0 bases from V and 12 bases from J, leaving 13 bases between.